Following are 29 T cell receptor beta chains from one sample sequenced in a study of low-dose radiotherapy and immunotherapy resistance in tumors (dated by TCRdb to 2021 to 2024). In light of the paper, this sample's time point label describes: before trial treatment. The data were produced on an Illumina MiniSeq. TCRs were amplified with Phusion for around 19 PCR cycles, with a constant-region primer paired with the adapter attached to the V primers. TCRdb redid the processing of the public reads, applying fastp at Q25 and MiXCR, and retained in-frame beta chains. Entries that share a CDR3 protein sequence are merged under the most common genes and DNA. The sample yields under 60,000 distinct CDR3 sequences; 12% were counted once. 5.5% to 7.5% of the sample rests with the top ten. The starting material was PBMCs, obtained before treatment. The receptors stem from a female donor with ovarian cancer.

The chain uses TRBV19 and TRBJ2-6, with D perhaps matching TRBD2 (5 bases). V dropped 3 bases and J dropped 0 bases, with 12 bases sitting between them. Germline V CDR1 and CDR2: LNHDA, SQIVND (reference sequence). CDR3 length: 17 residues. The CDR3 loop reads CASSIGRELSGANVLTF. CDR3 coding DNA: TGTGCCAGTAGTATTGGCCGGGAACTCTCTGGGGCCAACGTCCTGACTTTC.

This clonotype was seen at least ten times. This chain connects TRBV6-2 or TRBV6-3 to TRBJ2-1; 8 positions match TRBD2. The CDR3 runs 16 residues. The V and J ends lost 7 bases and 1 base, in that order; junction bases with no gene match: 9. From germline, CDR1 is MNHEY and CDR2 SVGEGT. CDR3 nucleotides: TGTGCCAGCACGACGGTGGCGGGGGGATCCTACAATGAGCAGTTCTTC. Amino acid sequence: CASTTVAGGSYNEQFF.

This clonotype is medium-sized within its sample. The chain is built from TRBV6-1 and TRBJ2-1; a possible D gene is TRBD2 (7 bases). Germline V lookup: CDR1 MNHNS, CDR2 SASEGT. V was trimmed by 2 bases and J by 2 bases, leaving 16 bases between them. The CDR3 covers 17 residues. The DNA for the CDR3 is TGTGCCAGCAGTGAATTGGGGGGGGGGCTTCCCTACAATGAGCAGTTCTTC. Its protein product is CASSELGGGLPYNEQFF.

This clonotype was counted many times. This chain uses TRBV20-1 with TRBJ1-4, with D perhaps TRBD1 (6 bases). There are 15 residues in the CDR3. With 3 bases removed from V and 0 bases from J, the gap between germline ends came to 11 bases. Germline CDR1 reads DFQATT; CDR2 reads SNEGSKA (reference sequence). CDR3 coding DNA: TGCAGTGCTAGGGCAGCAGGGGCAACTAATGAAAAACTGTTTTTT. Translation: CSARAAGATNEKLFF.

The chain couples TRBV3-1 to TRBJ2-5; 8 bases are a match to TRBD2. This CDR3 has 15 amino acids. Losses at the gene ends were 1 base for V and 4 bases for J; bases not matched to a gene: 5. CDR1 is LGHDT, CDR2 YNNKEL, per germline (reference sequence). The CDR3 nucleotides read TGTGCCAGCAGCCAAGGACGACTAGCGTCAGAGACCCAGTACTTC. Protein sequence: CASSQGRLASETQYF.

This clonotype was picked up many times. This chain links TRBV6-1 with TRBJ1-1, with D tentatively TRBD1 (5 bases). The CDR3 covers 13 residues. Looked up from germline, CDR1 is MNHNS and CDR2 is SASEGT. The CDR3 loop reads CATERQMNTEAFF. CDR3 coding DNA: TGTGCGACAGAGAGACAGATGAACACTGAAGCTTTCTTT.

To note about this clonotype: Mismatch with germline at one junction end may stem from a read error. The rearrangement uses TRBV9 and TRBJ2-7; 10 nucleotides agree with TRBD2. The CDR3 consists of 14 residues. Per the germline V gene, CDR1 is SGDLS and CDR2 is YYNGEE. CDR3 sequence reads: CASSVGTSGFEKYF. In nucleotides, the CDR3 is TGTGCCAGCAGCGTAGGGACTAGCGGCTTCGAGAAGTACTTC.

A note on this clonotype: A far bigger clonotype differs at one base, so this is likely a read error. The genes are TRBV6-1 and TRBJ1-4, with 9 bases identical to TRBD1. The V gene's germline CDR1 is MNHNS and CDR2 SASEGT. Unmatched junction bases numbered 10, after V lost 6 bases and J lost 8 bases. CDR3 size: 15 residues. The CDR3 bases are TGTGCCAGCAGGTACCCGGGACAGGGTGGGGAAAAACTGTTTTTT. It is translated as CASRYPGQGGEKLFF.

This clonotype was counted at least ten times. The rearrangement joins TRBV7-9 to TRBJ1-6, with D unresolved. The CDR3 is 12 amino acids. Germline lookup yields CDR1 SEHNR and CDR2 FQNEAQ (reference sequence). Trimming removed 4 bases at V and 8 bases at J, with 6 bases between. CDR3 DNA sequence: TGTGCCAGCAGCTCGAGTTATTCACCCCTCCACTTT. Residues: CASSSSYSPLHF.

This clonotype has at least ten counts. The genes are TRBV6-5 and TRBJ2-7; weak D call: TRBD1 (5 bases). V was clipped by 0 bases and J by 2 bases, with 8 bases between them. The CDR3 extends over 14 amino acids. Germline loops: CDR1 MNHEY, CDR2 SVGAGI. The CDR3 nucleotides are TGTGCCAGCAGTTACTCGCCAGGGCCCTACGAGCAGTACTTC. It translates to CASSYSPGPYEQYF.

In this sample, this clonotype turned up many times. The chain is built from TRBV27 and TRBJ2-7, with TRBD1 matching over 8 bases. Trimming at V came to 8 bases and at J to 0 bases, leaving 9 bases not matched to a gene. Per germline, CDR1 MNHEY and CDR2 SMNVEV (reference sequence). The CDR3 is made up of 15 amino acids. Written as DNA, the CDR3 is TGTGCCAGCGGAACCACCGGGACAGGCTCCTACGAGCAGTACTTC. Translated: CASGTTGTGSYEQYF.

V is TRBV5-1 and J is TRBJ1-2; 9 nucleotides align to TRBD1. The V and J ends lost 3 bases and 2 bases, in that order; junction bases with no gene match: 5. The CDR3 consists of 15 residues. CDR1 and CDR2 from the germline V gene are SGHRS and YFSETQ. The CDR3 is CASSYLTGGNYGYTF. The DNA of the CDR3 is TGCGCCAGCAGCTACCTAACAGGGGGCAACTATGGCTACACCTTC.

This clonotype was picked up one time. A far larger clone is one base from this, pointing to a likely read error. The rearrangement uses TRBV19 and TRBJ2-1; TRBD1 might be the D (6 bases). The V and J ends lost 4 bases and 10 bases respectively, with 14 bases between them. This CDR3 is built from 13 residues. The germline CDR1 and CDR2 sequences are LNHDA and SQIVND (reference sequence). CDR3 region: CASSKGVGYEQFF. The DNA for the CDR3 is TGTGCCAGTAGTAAGGGGGTCGGTTACGAGCAGTTCTTC.

This clonotype was recorded many times. This sequence joins TRBV6-6 and TRBJ2-6; no clear D. Germline V gives CDR1 MNHNY, CDR2 SVGAGI (reference sequence). The V end lost 2 bases, the J end lost 0 bases, and 26 bases lay between the germline ends. This CDR3 contains 22 residues. The CDR3 nucleotides read TGTGCCAGCAGTTACCCGAAAGGTTCCGGGCCCCACGACCTCTCTGGGGCCAACGTCCTGACTTTC. The encoded protein is CASSYPKGSGPHDLSGANVLTF.

V and J are TRBV18 and TRBJ2-5; D is uncertain. Per germline, CDR1 KGHSH and CDR2 LQKENI. The V end lost 2 bases, the J end lost 0 bases, and 10 bases lay between the germline ends. CDR3 size: 15 residues. Here the CDR3 DNA reads TGTGCCAGCTCACCATTAGGTCGGAACCAAGAGACCCAGTACTTC. This encodes CASSPLGRNQETQYF.

This clonotype was detected many times. The chain links TRBV30 to TRBJ1-5; TRBD1 aligns across 7 bases. The CDR3 sequence is 15 residues long. V shed 3 bases and J 4 bases; nucleotides not matched to a gene: 9. In germline, CDR1 is GTSNPN, CDR2 SVGIG (reference sequence). This CDR3 reads CAWSVSGTANQPQHF. DNA of the CDR3: TGTGCCTGGAGCGTATCCGGGACAGCAAATCAGCCCCAGCATTTT.

This clonotype was observed many times. The CDR3 spells CSAATMTGIDTDTQYF. As DNA, the CDR3 is TGCAGTGCTGCCACCATGACCGGGATCGACACAGATACGCAGTATTTT. The chain is built from TRBV20-1 and TRBJ2-3; D might be TRBD2 (5 bases). Germline CDR1 reads DFQATT; CDR2 reads SNEGSKA (reference sequence). With 5 bases removed from V and 2 bases from J, the gap between germline ends came to 20 bases. The CDR3 length is 16 residues.

This clonotype has ten or more counts. The V and J genes are TRBV11-2 and TRBJ1-1, with unresolved D. The CDR3 totals 13 residues. CDR1 and CDR2 (germline): SGHAT, FQNNGV. The V end lost 1 base, the J end lost 8 bases, and 11 bases lay between the germline ends. The CDR3 region is CASSLGQVGEAFF. The CDR3 DNA reads TGTGCCAGCAGCTTAGGTCAGGTGGGGGAAGCTTTCTTT.

This clonotype came up many times. The CDR3 spells CATSALSGGVYGYTF. The CDR3 region has the DNA TGTGCCACCAGTGCCTTATCCGGGGGTGTCTATGGCTACACCTTC. The rearrangement uses TRBV24-1 and TRBJ1-2, with D tentatively TRBD1 (5 bases). The CDR3 extends over 15 amino acids. V gave up 5 bases and J gave up 4 bases, with 16 bases separating them. Looked up from germline, CDR1 is KGHDR and CDR2 is SFDVKD.

This clonotype has at least ten counts. J is TRBJ1-1 and V is TRBV5-1, with D possibly matching TRBD1 (6 bases). Trimming took off 4 bases at V and 1 base at J, with 14 bases between the two ends. There are 15 residues in the CDR3. Germline CDR1 is SGHRS and CDR2 is YFSETQ. CDR3 sequence: CASSAGQTPNTEAFF. CDR3 in DNA: TGCGCCAGCAGCGCAGGACAGACTCCGAACACTGAAGCTTTCTTT.

For this clonotype: This likely came from a read error, as a far larger clone is one base away. The gene calls are TRBV5-5 and TRBJ2-7; D possibly corresponds to TRBD2 (6 bases). There are 14 residues in the CDR3. CDR1 is SGHKS and CDR2 is YYEKEE in the germline V gene (reference sequence). The CDR3 protein is CASSLRLDSNEQYF. The CDR3 bases are TGTGCCAGCAGCTTACGACTAGACTCCAACGAGCAGTACTTC.

This clonotype has at least ten counts. The V and J genes are TRBV27 and TRBJ1-5; 10 bases fit TRBD1. V shed 3 bases and J 4 bases; nucleotides not matched to a gene: 6. This CDR3 region has 16 residues. CDR1 MNHEY and CDR2 SMNVEV come from the germline V gene (reference sequence). The CDR3 spells CASSFRTDRGNQPQHF. The CDR3 nucleotides are TGTGCCAGCAGTTTTCGGACGGACAGGGGGAATCAGCCCCAGCATTTT.

The V gene is TRBV5-1, the J gene TRBJ2-4; TRBD1 is a possible D gene (5 bases). This CDR3 region has 13 residues. Trimming pared 2 bases from V and 8 bases from J, leaving 11 bases between. Germline V gives CDR1 SGHRS, CDR2 YFSETQ. The CDR3 reads CASSFQGEDIQYF. CDR3 DNA sequence: TGCGCCAGCAGCTTTCAGGGTGAGGACATTCAGTACTTC.

V gene TRBV5-1 combines with J gene TRBJ2-1; 10 nucleotides match TRBD1. CDR3 length: 14 residues. The V gene's germline CDR1 is SGHRS and CDR2 YFSETQ. Losses at the gene ends were 3 bases for V and 6 bases for J; bases not matched to a gene: 3. For the CDR3, the DNA is TGCGCCAGCAGCTCCGGGACAGGGGTCAATGAGCAGTTCTTC. Translating it yields CASSSGTGVNEQFF.

This chain joins TRBV19 and TRBJ1-5; a possible D gene is TRBD1 (5 bases). The CDR3 runs 14 residues. The V end was cut by 10 bases, the J end by 3 bases, with 16 bases between. Germline CDR1 reads LNHDA; CDR2 reads SQIVND (reference sequence). CDR3 bases: TGTGCCACCTCCCGGGGACCGACCAATCAGCCCCAGCATTTT. Encoded protein: CATSRGPTNQPQHF. The complete variable domain, with remaining parts taken from reference TRBV19 and TRBJ1-5, reads DGGITQSPKYLFRKEGQNVTLSCEQNLNHDAMYWYRQDPGQGLRLIYYSQIVNDFQKGDIAEGYSVSREKKESFPLTVTSAQKNPTAFYLCATSRGPTNQPQHFGDGTRLSIL.

In this sample, this clonotype turned up many times. The gene calls are TRBV12-3 or TRBV12-4 and TRBJ2-7, with 9 bases matching TRBD1. The CDR3 covers 14 residues. Germline trimming cut 3 bases from V and 6 bases from J; bases unmatched to any gene: 6. The CDR3 nucleotides read TGTGCCAGCAGTTTTGGGGGACAGGGAGGCGAGCAGTACTTC. Residues: CASSFGGQGGEQYF.

At least ten counts were recorded for this clonotype. J is TRBJ2-2 and V is TRBV30, with no clear D. The CDR3 is 12 amino acids. Germline CDR1 reads GTSNPN; CDR2 reads SVGIG (reference sequence). CDR3 in DNA: TGTGCAGCCTACAGCCACACCGGGGAGCTGTTTTTT. It translates to CAAYSHTGELFF.

This clonotype appeared many times. V is TRBV7-9 and J is TRBJ1-6, with D perhaps matching TRBD1 (5 bases). The CDR3 loop spans 15 amino acids. Germline V gene data show CDR1 as SEHNR and CDR2 as FQNEAQ (reference sequence). V lost 2 bases to trimming and J lost 7 bases, with 12 bases between them. Here the CDR3 reads CASSLSGAENSPLHF. CDR3 coding DNA: TGTGCCAGCAGCTTAAGCGGGGCCGAAAATTCACCCCTCCACTTT. The complete variable domain, with remaining parts taken from reference TRBV7-9 and TRBJ1-6, reads DTGVSQNPRHKITKRGQNVTFRCDPISEHNRLYWYRQTLGQGPEFLTYFQNEAQLEKSRLLSDRFSAERPKGSFSTLEIQRTEQGDSAMYLCASSLSGAENSPLHFGNGTRLTVT.

For this clonotype: A read error is the likely source, as a far larger clone sits one nucleotide away. The CDR3 ends on some other residue instead of the conserved phenylalanine or tryptophan, so this is likely a read error. The chain has TRBV3-1 and TRBJ2-7; D might be TRBD1 or TRBD2, each matching 5 bases. Looked up from germline, CDR1 is LGHDT and CDR2 is YNNKEL (reference sequence). The CDR3 contains 13 residues. V gave up 4 bases and J gave up 2 bases, with 9 bases separating them. The chain's CDR3 is CASSPGPPYEQYY. The CDR3 DNA sequence: TGTGCCAGCAGCCCGGGACCCCCCTACGAGCAGTACTAC.